This T cell receptor (beta chain) emerged from a study of T-cell memory formation after mild COVID-19. Points from the study as a whole: Clones that shrank (day 15 to 85) were balanced CD4/CD8, whereas later expanders leaned CD4+. Pre-infection memory already had some responding clones, implying cross-reactive memory joined.

Constant-segment primers and 5'RACE yielded cDNA libraries for TCR alpha and TCR beta, each carrying sample barcodes and UMIs. Each CDR3 protein is one row after TCRdb ran MiXCR on the 5' RACE reads. The sample records 470,000 or so distinct CDR3 sequences, about a sixth being singletons. A few counts support this clonotype. Antigen: not known. The germline V gene encodes CDR1 MNHEY and CDR2 SVGAGI. The V gene lost 7 bases and the J gene lost 5 bases, with 20 bases spanning the gap. This CDR3 has 15 residues. J is TRBJ1-1 and V is TRBV6-5, with a possible D match to TRBD1 (5 bases). This TCR derives from a man aged 18 to 29 who had mild COVID-19 (a few samples of this study predate the infection). Cell type and time point are not known. Specimen: PBMCs or a T cell subset sorted from them (not recorded which). This CDR3 reads CASTKLRDGWTEAFF. The CDR3 nucleotides are TGTGCCAGCACAAAACTCCGGGACGGTTGGACTGAAGCTTTCTTT.